This TCR beta chain derives from a study of blood T cell repertoires in COVID-19. At the level of the study: The United States, Italy and Spain supplied acute and convalescent COVID-19 samples. Sources were T cells, B-cell-depleted T cells, or PBMCs; the material itself was cDNA or gDNA.

This CDR3 is 13 amino acids long. Germline V gene sequence: CDR1 MNHEY, CDR2 SMNVEV (reference sequence). Trimming removed 4 bases from V and 3 bases from J, with 9 bases in between. Authors' data handling: From reference gene primer amplification, estimates of nucleated cell counts were derived. Clones were read by immunoSEQ multiplex PCR, and TCRdb kept only the in-frame ones, dropping some. V, J and clone size derive from that table, while D and trimming were established from the DNA sequence. This table holds some 140,000 clones, about three quarters found once. Sequencing used peripheral blood. The source of this sequence is an elderly man with acute or convalescent COVID-19. The chain combines TRBV27 with TRBJ1-1; D call uncertain. The DNA of the CDR3 is TGTGCCAGCAGTTGGAGGATAGACACTGAAGCTTTCTTT. Encoded protein: CASSWRIDTEAFF.